Following are 9 T cell receptor beta chains from one sample sequenced in a study of T-cell reconstitution after alpha-beta-depleted transplantation in children. Preparation of the TCRbeta library involved a method that used unique molecular identifiers. TCRdb itself ran the PCR reads through MiXCR, one entry per CDR3 protein. The sample contains some 48,000 distinct CDR3 sequences, 5.8% of which appear only once. This specimen consisted of PBMCs, mostly from graft donor cells, obtained 60 days after TCRalphabeta/CD19-depleted stem cell transplant. The receptors were gathered from a female patient aged 2-15 years who had a stem cell transplant for aplastic anemia, so the T cells may come from the graft donor.

The chain employs TRBV7-9 and TRBJ1-2; D not certain. Germline V lookup: CDR1 SEHNR, CDR2 FQNEAQ (reference sequence). The CDR3 has 15 residues. V was cut by 5 bases and J by 2 bases, with 15 bases left in between. CDR3 sequence: CASSALDISNYGYTF. The CDR3 region has the DNA TGTGCCAGCAGCGCATTGGATATTTCAAACTATGGCTACACCTTC.

This clonotype has ten or more counts. This chain links TRBV29-1 with TRBJ2-7; unclear D gene. The CDR3 spans 10 residues. V lost 2 bases to trimming and J lost 6 bases, with 5 bases between them. Germline CDR1 SQVTM, CDR2 ANQGSEA. The CDR3 region is CSVETSEQYF. In nucleotides, the CDR3 is TGCAGCGTTGAAACCAGCGAGCAGTACTTC.

This clonotype was counted ten times or more. The chain carries TRBV7-9 and TRBJ2-1, with D possibly matching TRBD1 (5 bases). The CDR3 spans 13 residues. The V end was cut by 4 bases, the J end by 1 base, with 5 bases between. Germline CDR1 and CDR2: SEHNR and FQNEAQ (reference sequence). The CDR3 protein is CASSSGSYNEQFF. In DNA form, the CDR3 reads TGTGCCAGCAGCTCAGGGTCCTACAATGAGCAGTTCTTC.

This clonotype was counted many times. The CDR3 region has the DNA TGCAGTGCTAGAGAATGGTTAGGGGTGGAGACCCAGTACTTC. It is translated as CSAREWLGVETQYF. The gene calls are TRBV20-1 and TRBJ2-5; D may be TRBD1 (5 bases). Germline V gene sequence: CDR1 DFQATT, CDR2 SNEGSKA (reference sequence). Between the trimmed V and J ends, which lost 0 bases and 5 bases, there was a span of 13 bases. CDR3 size: 14 residues.

About this clonotype: This may be a read error, as it is one base from a much larger clone. Likely a read error: the CDR3 ends without its conserved phenylalanine or tryptophan. The chain links TRBV25-1 to TRBJ1-2; a possible D gene is TRBD1 (6 bases). Trimming removed 3 bases from V and 5 bases from J, with 13 bases in between. The V gene's germline CDR1 is MGHDK and CDR2 SYGVNS. This CDR3 is built from 14 residues. As DNA, the CDR3 is TGTGCCAGCAGTGACCCTACAGGGCCTTATGGCTACACCTAC. The encoded protein is CASSDPTGPYGYTY.

This clonotype was seen at least ten times. This chain uses TRBV5-5 with TRBJ2-1; 7 positions match TRBD2. The CDR3 runs 13 residues. V gave up 0 bases and J gave up 8 bases; unmatched junction bases: 2. Germline-derived CDR1 and CDR2 are SGHKS and YYEKEE (reference sequence). This CDR3 reads CASSLGGSYEQFF. The DNA for the CDR3 is TGTGCCAGCAGCTTGGGCGGGAGCTATGAGCAGTTCTTC.

Many counts were recorded for this clonotype. This rearrangement joins TRBV11-2 to TRBJ2-7; D unclear. The CDR3 has 14 amino acids. CDR1 SGHAT and CDR2 FQNNGV come from the germline V gene. V lost 6 bases, J lost 3 bases, and 15 bases lay in between. This CDR3 is CASRPSSSGYEQYF. The CDR3 nucleotides read TGTGCCAGCAGACCATCCTCCTCGGGCTACGAGCAGTACTTC.

This clonotype was seen at least ten times. The chain uses TRBV7-3 and TRBJ2-5; TRBD2 aligns across 11 bases. J gave up 5 bases and V 3 bases, and 5 bases lay outside the gene matches. CDR3 length: 15 residues. Germline CDR1 is SGHTA and CDR2 is FQGTGA. The CDR3 sequence: CASSFSSGRLETQYF. The CDR3 DNA is TGTGCCAGCAGCTTCTCTAGCGGGAGGTTGGAGACCCAGTACTTC.

This clonotype was seen many times. V is TRBV6-5 and J is TRBJ2-3, with D tentatively TRBD1 or TRBD2 (5 bases each). The CDR3 loop spans 17 amino acids. Germline V gene data show CDR1 as MNHEY and CDR2 as SVGAGI. V shed 2 bases and J shed 5 bases, with 20 bases lying between them. The CDR3 sequence: CASSYPTKGREKDTQYF. The CDR3 DNA is TGTGCCAGCAGTTACCCCACGAAGGGCAGGGAGAAAGATACGCAGTATTTT.